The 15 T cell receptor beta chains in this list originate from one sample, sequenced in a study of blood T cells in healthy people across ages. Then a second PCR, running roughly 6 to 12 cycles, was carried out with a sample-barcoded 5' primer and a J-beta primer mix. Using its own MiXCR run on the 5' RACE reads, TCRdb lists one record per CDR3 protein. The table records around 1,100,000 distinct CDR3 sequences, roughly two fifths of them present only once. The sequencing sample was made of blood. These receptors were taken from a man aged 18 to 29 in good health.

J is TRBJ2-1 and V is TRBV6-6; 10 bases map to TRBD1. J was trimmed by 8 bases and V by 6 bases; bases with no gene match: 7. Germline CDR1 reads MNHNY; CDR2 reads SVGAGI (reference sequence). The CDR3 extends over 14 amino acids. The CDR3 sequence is CASRVGTGVDEQFF. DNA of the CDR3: TGTGCCAGCAGGGTCGGGACAGGGGTTGATGAGCAGTTCTTC.

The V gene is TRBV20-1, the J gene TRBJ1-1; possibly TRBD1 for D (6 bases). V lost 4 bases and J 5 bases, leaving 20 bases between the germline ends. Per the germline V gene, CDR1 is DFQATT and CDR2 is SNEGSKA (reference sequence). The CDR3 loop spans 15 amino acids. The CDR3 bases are TGCAGTGCTAAAAATGGGGGAAAGGGGGGAACTGAAGCTTTCTTT. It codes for CSAKNGGKGGTEAFF.

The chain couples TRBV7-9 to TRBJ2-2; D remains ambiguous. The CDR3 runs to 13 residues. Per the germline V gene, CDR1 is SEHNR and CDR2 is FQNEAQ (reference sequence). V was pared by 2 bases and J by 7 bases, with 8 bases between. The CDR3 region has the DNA TGTGCCAGCAGCTTATATAAGGACGGGGAGCTGTTTTTT. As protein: CASSLYKDGELFF.

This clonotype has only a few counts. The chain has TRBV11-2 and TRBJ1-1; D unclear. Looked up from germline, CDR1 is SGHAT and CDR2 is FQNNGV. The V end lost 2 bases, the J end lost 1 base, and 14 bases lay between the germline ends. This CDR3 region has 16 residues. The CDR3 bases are TGTGCCAGCAGCTTACTCCAGGCCCGACCGAACACTGAAGCTTTCTTT. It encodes CASSLLQARPNTEAFF.

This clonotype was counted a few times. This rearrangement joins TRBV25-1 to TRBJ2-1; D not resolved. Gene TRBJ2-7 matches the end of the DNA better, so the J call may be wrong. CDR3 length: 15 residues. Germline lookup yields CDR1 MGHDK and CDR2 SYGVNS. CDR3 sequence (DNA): TGTGCCAGCAGTGAATCCGGAGCCCGTTACAATGAGCAGTACTTC. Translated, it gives CASSESGARYNEQYF.

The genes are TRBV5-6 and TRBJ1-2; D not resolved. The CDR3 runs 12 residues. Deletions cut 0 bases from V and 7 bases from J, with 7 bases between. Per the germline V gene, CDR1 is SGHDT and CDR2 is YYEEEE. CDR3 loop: CASSLVLGGYTF. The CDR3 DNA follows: TGTGCCAGCAGCTTGGTTTTGGGTGGCTACACCTTC.

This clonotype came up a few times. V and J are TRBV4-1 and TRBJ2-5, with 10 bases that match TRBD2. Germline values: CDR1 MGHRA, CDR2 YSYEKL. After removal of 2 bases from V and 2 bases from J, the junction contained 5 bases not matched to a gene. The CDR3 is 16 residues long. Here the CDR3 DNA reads TGCGCCAGCAGCCAACTCCCAGCGGGGGGGCAAGAGACCCAGTACTTC. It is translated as CASSQLPAGGQETQYF.

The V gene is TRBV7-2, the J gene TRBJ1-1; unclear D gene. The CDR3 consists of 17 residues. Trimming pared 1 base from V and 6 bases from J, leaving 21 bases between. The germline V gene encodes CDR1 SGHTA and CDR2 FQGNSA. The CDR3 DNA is TGTGCCAGCAGCTTAGGGTCGATCCCGGGAAAGCGCTCTGAAGCTTTCTTT. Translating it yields CASSLGSIPGKRSEAFF.

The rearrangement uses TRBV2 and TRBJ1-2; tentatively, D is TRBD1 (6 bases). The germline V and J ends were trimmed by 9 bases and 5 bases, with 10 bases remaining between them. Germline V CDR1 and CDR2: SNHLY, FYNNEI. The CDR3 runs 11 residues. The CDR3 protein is CARPGQYGYTF. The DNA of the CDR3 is TGTGCCAGGCCTGGACAGTATGGCTACACCTTC.

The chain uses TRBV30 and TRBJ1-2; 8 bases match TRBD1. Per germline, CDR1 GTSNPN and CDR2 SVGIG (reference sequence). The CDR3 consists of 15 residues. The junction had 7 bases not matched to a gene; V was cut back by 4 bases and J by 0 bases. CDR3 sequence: CAWTLRTGTNYGYTF. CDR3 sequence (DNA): TGTGCCTGGACCCTTCGGACAGGGACTAACTATGGCTACACCTTC.

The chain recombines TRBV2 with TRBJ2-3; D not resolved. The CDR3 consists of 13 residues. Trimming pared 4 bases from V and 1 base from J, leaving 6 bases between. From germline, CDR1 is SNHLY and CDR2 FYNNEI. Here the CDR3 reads CASSVLRTDTQYF. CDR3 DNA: TGTGCCAGCAGTGTCCTCCGCACAGATACGCAGTATTTT.

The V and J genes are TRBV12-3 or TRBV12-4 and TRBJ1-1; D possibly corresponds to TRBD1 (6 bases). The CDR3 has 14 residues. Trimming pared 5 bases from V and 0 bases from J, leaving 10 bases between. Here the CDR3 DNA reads TGTGCCAGCAGTCGGACAGCCATGAACACTGAAGCTTTCTTT. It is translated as CASSRTAMNTEAFF.

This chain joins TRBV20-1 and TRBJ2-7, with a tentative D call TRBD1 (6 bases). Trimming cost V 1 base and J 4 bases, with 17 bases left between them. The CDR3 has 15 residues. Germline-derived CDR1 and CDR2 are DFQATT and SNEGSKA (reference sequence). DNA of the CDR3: TGCAGTGCTAGAGGTTCTACAGGGAACGAATACGAGCAGTACTTC. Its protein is CSARGSTGNEYEQYF.

CDR3 sequence (DNA): TGTGCCAGCTCAAGGGACAGGGAGGAAGCTTTCTTT. Translated, it gives CASSRDREEAFF. The rearrangement links TRBV18 to TRBJ1-1; the match to TRBD1 covers 9 bases. Germline lookup yields CDR1 KGHSH and CDR2 LQKENI. The CDR3 contains 12 residues. V was pared by 5 bases and J by 8 bases, with 3 bases of the junction left unmatched.

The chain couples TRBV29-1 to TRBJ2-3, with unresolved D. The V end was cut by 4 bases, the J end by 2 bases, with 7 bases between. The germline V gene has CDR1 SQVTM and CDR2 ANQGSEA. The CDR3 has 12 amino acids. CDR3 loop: CSVGMTTDTQYF. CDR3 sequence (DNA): TGCAGCGTTGGAATGACCACAGATACGCAGTATTTT.